The clone carrying this T cell receptor beta chain was counted ten times or more. The CDR3 has 14 residues. CDR1 and CDR2 from the germline V gene are SNHLY and FYNNEI. The V gene end was trimmed by 6 bases and the J gene end by 0 bases; junction bases not matched to a gene: 4. These data come from a study of tumor-infiltrating lymphocytes in oesophageal squamous cell carcinoma. TCRdb redid the calling of the PCR reads with MiXCR, one entry per CDR3 protein. This sample has about 24,000 distinct CDR3 sequences; roughly 35% occur once, and the top ten carry 23%. The TCR sequence derives from a male donor with esophageal squamous cell carcinoma. This sequence joins TRBV2 and TRBJ2-7; 8 positions agree with TRBD1. The sample consisted of esophageal tumor tissue. This chain's CDR3 is CASRDRGISYEQYF. The CDR3 DNA follows: TGTGCCAGCAGAGACAGGGGCATCTCCTACGAGCAGTACTTC.